Sequencing of this T cell receptor (beta chain) was carried out in a study of blood T cell repertoires in COVID-19 (dated by TCRdb to 2020 to 2022). Concerning the study at large: Samples from collaborators originated in the United States, Italy and Spain and spanned both the acute and convalescent phases of COVID-19. Subjects who had been exposed to COVID-19, were actively infected with it, or had recovered from it provided the deeply sampled blood TCRbeta repertoires that made up the dataset. HLA class I and class II types, where available, came from metadata supplied by the sample provider rather than from assay-based typing. The repertoires were released in a freely available public database meant as a resource for research on the immune response to SARS-CoV-2. The samples were drawn from two sources: the first 160 participants of the ongoing ImmuneRACE study, and 1,000 to 1,500 subjects contributed by 6 global collaborators. The prospective study material was composed of cDNA or gDNA derived from T cells, B-cell-depleted T cells, or PBMCs. A de-identified subject ID, COVID-19 status, age in years and sex were almost always included in the sample metadata. On the study overall, not on this receptor specifically: The amount of clinical and demographic metadata varied by source and participant and was provided uncurated.

TCRbeta CDR3 regions were amplified from genomic DNA by means of the immunoSEQ Assay, a bias-controlled multiplex PCR. Per the original workflow: The number of nucleated cells in each sample was estimated from the amplification of reference gene primers within the assay. Sequence reads were collapsed and filtered to measure the absolute abundance of every unique TCRbeta CDR3 rearrangement. For each sample, productive Simpson clonality was calculated as the square root of Simpson's diversity index over productive rearrangements. This is the immuneACCESS table as TCRdb keeps it, with only in-frame sequences that have V and J called. A part of the clones is gone; compared with another copy, unresolved V genes explain less than half, and the rest is unexplained. V, J and clone size reflect that table, while D and trimming were determined from the DNA. Present in this sample are roughly 190,000 clones, approximately 90% of which were seen just once. The ten largest clonotypes hold roughly 21% of the sample.

Concerning this clone itself: The antigen it binds to is not known. No much larger clone is present one base from it, and per-base qualities are unavailable.

Each collaborating institution followed its own protocols to collect whole blood in K2EDTA tubes. For TCRbeta analysis, collaborator samples were shipped as frozen whole blood, as isolated PBMCs, or as DNA extracted from either sample type. CDR1 and CDR2, per the germline V gene, are SGHRS and YFSETQ. The CDR3 sequence holds 14 residues, the cysteine and phenylalanine included. Only CDR3 DNA is held: 42 bases, read in frame from base 1. Relative to germline, V is missing 3 bases and J is missing 10 bases, with 7 bases of the junction outside any gene match. The sequence was collected from a man in his 60s with active or convalescent COVID-19. The chain was built from TRBV5-1 and TRBJ1-6, and TRBD1 aligns with 7 junction nucleotides. Sequenced material: peripheral blood. The nucleotide sequence is given as TGCGCCAGCAGCTCAGGACAGGTTGGCTCACCCCTCCACTTT. Translation gives CASSSGQVGSPLHF.